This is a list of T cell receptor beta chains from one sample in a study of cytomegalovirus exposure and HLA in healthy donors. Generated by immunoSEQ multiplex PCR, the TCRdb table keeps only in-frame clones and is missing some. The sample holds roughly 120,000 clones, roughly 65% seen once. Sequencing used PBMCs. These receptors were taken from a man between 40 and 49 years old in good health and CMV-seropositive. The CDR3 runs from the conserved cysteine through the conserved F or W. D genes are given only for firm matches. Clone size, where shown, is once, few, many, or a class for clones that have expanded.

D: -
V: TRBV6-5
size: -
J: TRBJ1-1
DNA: TGTGCCAGCAGCCCAGGGGCCCCTTTGAACACTGAAGCTTTCTTT
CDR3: CASSPGAPLNTEAFF

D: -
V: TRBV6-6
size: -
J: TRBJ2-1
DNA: TGTGCCAGCAGTTACGTAGGGGATGAGCAGTTCTTC
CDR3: CASSYVGDEQFF

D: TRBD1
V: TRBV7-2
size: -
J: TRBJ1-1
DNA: TGTGCCAGCAGCACCAGACAGGGGGGTACTGAAGCTTTCTTT
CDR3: CASSTRQGGTEAFF

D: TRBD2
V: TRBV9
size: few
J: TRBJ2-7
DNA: TGTGCCAGCAGCGTAGGGGGGAGGGGCGAGCAGTACTTC
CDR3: CASSVGGRGEQYF

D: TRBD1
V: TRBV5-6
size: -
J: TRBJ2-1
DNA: TGTGCCAGCAGCCCCGGGACAGGGTCCAATGAGCAGTTCTTC
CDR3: CASSPGTGSNEQFF

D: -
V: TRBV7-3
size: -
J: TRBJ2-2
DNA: TGTGCCAGCAGTAACACGAACACCGGGGAGCTGTTTTTT
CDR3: CASSNTNTGELFF

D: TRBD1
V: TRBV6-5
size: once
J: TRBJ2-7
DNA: TGTGCCAGCAGTTACGCCGGGACAGGGGGCGAGCAGTACTTC
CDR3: CASSYAGTGGEQYF

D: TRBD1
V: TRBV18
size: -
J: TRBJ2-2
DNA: TGTGCCAGCTCCCCCACAGGGGGCGAGCTGTTTTTT
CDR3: CASSPTGGELFF

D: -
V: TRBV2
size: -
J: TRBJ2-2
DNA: TGTGCCAGCAGGAACACGAACACCGGGGAGCTGTTTTTT
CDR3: CASRNTNTGELFF

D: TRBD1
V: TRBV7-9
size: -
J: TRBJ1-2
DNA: TGTGCCAGCAGCCGACAGGGGGTGGACTATGGCTACACCTTC
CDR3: CASSRQGVDYGYTF

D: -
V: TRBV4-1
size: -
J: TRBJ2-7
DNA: TGCGCCAGCAGCCACACCCAGGGAAATCCCTACGAGCAGTACTTC
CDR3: CASSHTQGNPYEQYF

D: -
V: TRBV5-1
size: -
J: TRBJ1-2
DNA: TGCGCCAGCAGCTTGGGGGCAGACCCCTATGGCTACACCTTC
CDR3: CASSLGADPYGYTF

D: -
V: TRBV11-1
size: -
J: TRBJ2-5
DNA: TGTGCCAGCAGCTCCCCCGAAGGCGACAGAGAGACCCAGTACTTC
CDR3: CASSSPEGDRETQYF

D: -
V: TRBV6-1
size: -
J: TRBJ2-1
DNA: TGTGCCAGCAGCCCCCGGGGTAGGGTTTCCGAGCAGTTCTTC
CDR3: CASSPRGRVSEQFF

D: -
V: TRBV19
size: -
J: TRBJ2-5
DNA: TGTGCCAGTAGTATATTAGTACAAGAGACCCAGTACTTC
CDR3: CASSILVQETQYF

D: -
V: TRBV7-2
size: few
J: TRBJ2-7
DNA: TGTGCCAGCAGCCTAGCAGGACAGCCCTCCTACGAGCAGTACTTC
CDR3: CASSLAGQPSYEQYF

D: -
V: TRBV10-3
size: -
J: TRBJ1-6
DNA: TGTGCCATCAGTGCTGCGGCCCAGTCGGTATCACCCCTCCACTTT
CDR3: CAISAAAQSVSPLHF

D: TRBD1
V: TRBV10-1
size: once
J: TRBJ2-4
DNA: TGCGCCAGCAGTCACAGGGGGCGCGAAGCCAAAAACATTCAGTACTTC
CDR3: CASSHRGREAKNIQYF

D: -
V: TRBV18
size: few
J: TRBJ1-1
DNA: TGTGCCAGCTCACCGAGTTCCAGGGGACCCACTGAAGCTTTCTTT
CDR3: CASSPSSRGPTEAFF

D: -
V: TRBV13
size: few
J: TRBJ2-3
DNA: TGTGCCAGCAGCCCCGCACCGGTAGCTACGCAGTATTTT
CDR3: CASSPAPVATQYF

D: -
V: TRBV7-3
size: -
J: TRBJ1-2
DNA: TGTGCCAGCAGCTTAACGTCAGGGAGGGACTATGGCTACACCTTC
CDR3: CASSLTSGRDYGYTF

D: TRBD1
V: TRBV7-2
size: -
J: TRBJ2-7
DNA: TGTGCCAGCAGCCTCCGACAGGGGTGGTACGAGCAGTACTTC
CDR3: CASSLRQGWYEQYF

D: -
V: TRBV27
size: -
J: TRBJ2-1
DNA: TGTGCCAGCAGCGAGTACAATGAGCAGTTCTTC
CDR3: CASSEYNEQFF

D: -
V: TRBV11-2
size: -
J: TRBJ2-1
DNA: TGTGCCAGCAGCTTAGACCCGAACAGGTACAATGAGCAGTTCTTC
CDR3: CASSLDPNRYNEQFF

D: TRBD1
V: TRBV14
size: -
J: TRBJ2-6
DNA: TGTGCCAGCGGGACAGCCTCTGGGGCCAACGTCCTGACTTTC
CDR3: CASGTASGANVLTF

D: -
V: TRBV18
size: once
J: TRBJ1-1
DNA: TGTGCCAGCTCACCCTTGGAGGAGAACACTGAAGCTTTCTTT
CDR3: CASSPLEENTEAFF

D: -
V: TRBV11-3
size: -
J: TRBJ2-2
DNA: TGTGCCAGCAGGCGGGAAGGTAACACCGGGGAGCTGTTTTTT
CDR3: CASRREGNTGELFF

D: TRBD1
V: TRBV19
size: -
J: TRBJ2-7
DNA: TGTGCCACTAGGACAGGGCTCAACGAGCAGTACTTC
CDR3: CATRTGLNEQYF

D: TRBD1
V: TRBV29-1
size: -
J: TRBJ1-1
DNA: TGCAGCGGGGGACAGGGGGAAGGGGACACTGAAGCTTTCTTT
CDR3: CSGGQGEGDTEAFF

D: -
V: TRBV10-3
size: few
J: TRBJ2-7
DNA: TGTGCCATCAGTGGGGGGGAGGTATCCTACGAGCAGTACTTC
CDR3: CAISGGEVSYEQYF

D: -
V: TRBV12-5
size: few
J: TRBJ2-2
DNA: TGTGCTAGTGTCGACGCCAGGGACATATTGAACACCGGGGAGCTGTTTTTT
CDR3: CASVDARDILNTGELFF

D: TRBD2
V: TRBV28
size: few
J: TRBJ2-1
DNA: TGTGCCAGCAGTTCTAGCGGAACATCCTACAATGAGCAGTTCTTC
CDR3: CASSSSGTSYNEQFF

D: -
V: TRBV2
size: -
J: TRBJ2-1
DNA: TGTGCCAGCAGCCGCGATCAGGGTTTTGTAACCTACAATGAGCAGTTCTTC
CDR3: CASSRDQGFVTYNEQFF

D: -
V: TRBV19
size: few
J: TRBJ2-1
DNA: TGTGCCAGTAGTATCCTATCTCAGCGGAATGAGCAGTTCTTC
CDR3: CASSILSQRNEQFF

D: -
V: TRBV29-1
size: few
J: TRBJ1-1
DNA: TGCAGCGTTGCCCAGGGACTGGGAGCTTTCTTT
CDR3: CSVAQGLGAFF